This is a list of T cell receptor beta chains from one sample in a study of radiation and T cells in renal cell carcinoma. The protocol was immunoSEQ multiplex PCR, while the TCRdb copy is restricted to in-frame clones and leaves out a portion. Counted here are 140,000 to 150,000 clones, about 88% occurring once; the ten biggest clones make up roughly 4.1%. This specimen was blood, taken from a patient whose treatment included radiotherapy and nephrectomy. Source of these receptors: an older woman with renal cell carcinoma. Both conserved end residues are part of each CDR3. Each record gives: V gene, J gene, clone size, D gene, CDR3 protein, CDR3 DNA. A D gene is named only where the DNA matches it firmly. The size field is filled for only some rows; it gives once, few, many or a size class.

TRBV7-2,TRBJ2-5,.,TRBD1,CASSLVDRAQETQYF,TGTGCCAGCAGCTTAGTCGACAGGGCCCAAGAGACCCAGTACTTC
TRBV6-5,TRBJ2-4,.,.,CASSRGRGDIQYF,TGTGCCAGCAGTAGGGGCCGAGGGGACATTCAGTACTTC
TRBV29-1,TRBJ2-3,once,.,CSESSAGTQYF,TGCAGCGAGTCCTCAGCAGGAACGCAGTATTTT
TRBV5-6,TRBJ1-2,.,.,CASSFFVGYGYTF,TGTGCCAGCAGCTTCTTTGTTGGCTATGGCTACACCTTC
TRBV29-1,TRBJ1-2,.,TRBD1,CSVEDDRVGLGGYTF,TGCAGCGTTGAAGACGACAGGGTGGGCTTGGGTGGCTACACCTTC
TRBV5-1,TRBJ1-1,.,TRBD1,CASSSPRTGTMNTEAFF,TGCGCCAGCAGCTCGCCTAGGACAGGGACCATGAACACTGAAGCTTTCTTT
TRBV18,TRBJ1-6,.,.,CASSPARNSPLHF,TGTGCCAGCTCACCGGCGAGAAATTCACCCCTCCACTTT
TRBV27,TRBJ2-7,.,TRBD2,CASSFSSGERIYEQYF,TGTGCCAGCAGTTTCAGTAGCGGGGAAAGAATCTACGAGCAGTACTTC
TRBV6-4,TRBJ2-6,.,.,CASSDSRKGMPGANVLTF,TGTGCCAGCAGTGACTCGAGGAAGGGTATGCCAGGGGCCAACGTCCTGACTTTC
TRBV30,TRBJ2-3,.,.,CAWTGTDTQYF,TGTGCCTGGACCGGCACAGATACGCAGTATTTT
TRBV6-6,TRBJ2-7,once,TRBD1,CASSEGQVGFYEQYF,TGTGCCAGCAGTGAGGGACAGGTAGGATTCTACGAGCAGTACTTC
TRBV19,TRBJ1-5,.,TRBD1,CASRTGQGRDQPQHF,TGTGCCAGTAGGACCGGACAGGGTAGGGATCAGCCCCAGCATTTT
TRBV30,TRBJ2-2,once,.,CAWAPTRSGELFF,TGTGCCTGGGCCCCGACTAGGTCCGGGGAGCTGTTTTTT
TRBV6-5,TRBJ1-2,.,.,CASSYSNQYGYTF,TGTGCCAGCAGTTACTCGAACCAGTATGGCTACACCTTC
TRBV30,TRBJ1-5,.,TRBD1,CAWSVAGQGRQPQHF,TGTGCCTGGAGTGTAGCCGGACAGGGAAGACAGCCCCAGCATTTT